The 2 T cell receptor beta chains below were found in one sample sequenced in a study of T cells in Graves' hyperthyroidism and ophthalmopathy. Amplification targeted TCR beta CDR3 regions from RNA transcripts. The HTBI primer set served for first-round RT-PCR of the TCR CDR3. TCRdb reprocessed the multiplex PCR reads with MiXCR, giving one entry per CDR3 protein. The sample shows hundreds of thousands of distinct CDR3 sequences, roughly 15% of them seen only once. Sequenced: blood. The receptors were sampled from a woman aged 35 to 49 with Graves' ophthalmopathy.

The V call is TRBV6-2 or TRBV6-3, the J call TRBJ2-1; D gene unclear. CDR1 and CDR2 (germline): MNHEY, SVGEGT. V shed 7 bases and J shed 12 bases, with 16 bases lying between them. There are 12 residues in the CDR3. The DNA of the CDR3 is TGTGCCAGCACGACTTCTTACAACGGGCAGTTCTTC. It translates to CASTTSYNGQFF.

This chain links TRBV29-1 with TRBJ1-1, with 7 positions matching TRBD1. Germline CDR1 SQVTM, CDR2 ANQGSEA. Trimming cost V 6 bases and J 8 bases; bases outside gene matches: 12. The CDR3 is 13 residues long. The CDR3 reads CSVPLGQLGEAFF. CDR3 nucleotide sequence: TGCAGCGTCCCTTTGGGACAGTTGGGGGAAGCTTTCTTT.